The 20 T cell receptor beta chains in this list originate from one sample, sequenced in a study of cytomegalovirus exposure and HLA in healthy donors. Use of 60 Vbeta and 13 Jbeta primers characterized the PCR. Clones were sequenced by immunoSEQ multiplex PCR, and TCRdb holds only the in-frame ones, with some missing. Among about 140,000 clones listed, around 75% were seen once. Sequencing was done on a sample of PBMCs. Every receptor here comes from a woman in her thirties in good health and CMV-seronegative.

This chain connects TRBV4-1 to TRBJ1-2; 8 nucleotides line up with TRBD1. The CDR3 sequence is 14 residues long. V lost 10 bases to trimming and J lost 4 bases; unmatched junction nucleotides: 11. CDR1 and CDR2 from the germline V gene are MGHRA and YSYEKL. The CDR3 here is CAISPGGAGYGYTF. Written as DNA, the CDR3 is TGCGCCATTTCCCCAGGGGGCGCGGGCTATGGCTACACCTTC.

The CDR3 protein is CASSFGGGAVLVEQFF. The CDR3 DNA sequence: TGTGCCAGCAGTTTCGGGGGGGGTGCGGTACTGGTTGAGCAGTTCTTC. The V and J genes are TRBV6-5 and TRBJ2-1; 8 bases match TRBD2. The CDR3 is 16 amino acids. Trimming removed 4 bases from V and 9 bases from J; junction bases left unmatched: 14. CDR1 and CDR2 from the germline V gene are MNHEY and SVGAGI.

The chain recombines TRBV7-2 with TRBJ2-7, with 9 positions matching TRBD2. Unmatched junction bases numbered 0, after V lost 2 bases and J lost 1 base. Germline V gene sequence: CDR1 SGHTA, CDR2 FQGNSA. The CDR3 consists of 14 residues. CDR3 sequence reads: CASSLLAGSYEQYV. The CDR3 DNA reads as TGTGCCAGCAGCTTACTAGCGGGGTCCTACGAGCAGTACGTC.

The V call is TRBV7-9, the J call TRBJ2-1, with D possibly matching TRBD1 (6 bases). In germline, CDR1 is SEHNR, CDR2 FQNEAQ (reference sequence). This CDR3 has 12 residues. Trimming left V 3 bases short and J 12 bases short, with 12 bases between. The CDR3 sequence: CASSFQQGRQFF. The CDR3 DNA reads TGTGCCAGCAGCTTCCAACAGGGCCGGCAGTTCTTC. Combining the CDR3 with reference TRBV7-9 and TRBJ2-1 gives the whole variable domain DTGVSQNPRHKITKRGQNVTFRCDPISEHNRLYWYRQTLGQGPEFLTYFQNEAQLEKSRLLSDRFSAERPKGSFSTLEIQRTEQGDSAMYLCASSFQQGRQFFGPGTRLTVL.

This chain joins TRBV28 and TRBJ1-4; no clear D gene. The CDR3 has 17 amino acids. V was clipped by 6 bases and J by 0 bases, with 17 bases between them. Germline V CDR1 and CDR2: MDHEN, SYDVKM. CDR3 in amino acids: CASRQHTGSATNEKLFF. The CDR3 DNA reads TGTGCCAGCAGACAACATACGGGATCTGCAACTAATGAAAAACTGTTTTTT. Complete variable domain (other parts from reference TRBV28 and TRBJ1-4): DVKVTQSSRYLVKRTGEKVFLECVQDMDHENMFWYRQDPGLGLRLIYFSYDVKMKEKGDIPEGYSVSREKKERFSLILESASTNQTSMYLCASRQHTGSATNEKLFFGSGTQLSVL.

This clone was detected only a few times. This chain connects TRBV18 to TRBJ1-1, with D uncertain. CDR3 length: 14 residues. Germline values: CDR1 KGHSH, CDR2 LQKENI. V was shortened by 6 bases and J by 4 bases, with 15 bases between the two germline ends. This CDR3 is CASSLSGRRTEAFF. CDR3 DNA sequence: TGTGCCAGCTCCCTTTCGGGAAGGCGCACTGAAGCTTTCTTT.

The chain links TRBV10-2 to TRBJ2-7; perhaps TRBD1 as D (6 bases). The V end lost 5 bases, the J end lost 4 bases, and 9 bases lay between the germline ends. CDR3 length equals 12 residues. Germline CDR1 reads WSHSY; CDR2 reads SAAADI. CDR3 region: CASSPRGYEQYV. The CDR3 DNA reads TGCGCCAGCAGTCCCAGGGGTTACGAGCAGTACGTC.

The V gene is TRBV10-3, the J gene TRBJ2-7; TRBD2 matches at 11 bases. CDR1 is ENHRY, CDR2 SYGVKD, per germline. Trimming removed 4 bases from V and 3 bases from J; junction bases left unmatched: 5. The CDR3 has 15 residues. The CDR3 coding sequence is TGTGCCATCAGTGTACGTCTAGCGGGGGGCTACGAGCAGTACTTC. Translated: CAISVRLAGGYEQYF.

J is TRBJ2-6 and V is TRBV19; perhaps TRBD2 as D (7 bases). CDR3 length: 16 amino acids. Trimming left V 1 base short and J 7 bases short, with 14 bases between. Germline V lookup: CDR1 LNHDA, CDR2 SQIVND (reference sequence). For the CDR3, the DNA is TGTGCCAGTAGTATAGCGGTCGGGGGGCGTGCCAACGTCCTGACTTTC. Translated: CASSIAVGGRANVLTF.

This clone was seen once. The genes are TRBV7-8 and TRBJ2-1; 7 positions agree with TRBD2. The CDR3 contains 15 residues. Germline lookup yields CDR1 SGHVS and CDR2 FQNEAQ. J was trimmed by 7 bases and V by 1 base; bases with no gene match: 7. The CDR3 region is CASSLGASGINEQFF. The CDR3 bases are TGTGCCAGCAGCTTAGGGGCTAGCGGCATAAATGAGCAGTTCTTC.

V is TRBV2 and J is TRBJ2-1, with 8 bases fitting TRBD2. Losses at the gene ends were 6 bases for V and 7 bases for J; bases not matched to a gene: 14. CDR3 length: 16 amino acids. Germline CDR1 SNHLY, CDR2 FYNNEI. The CDR3 sequence: CASRAPPAGETNEQFF. The CDR3 DNA reads as TGTGCCAGCAGGGCCCCCCCAGCGGGAGAAACTAATGAGCAGTTCTTC.

The rearrangement joins TRBV21-1 to TRBJ1-5; the table's D call TRBD1 went unverified against the DNA. TRBV21-1 has pseudogene status. This CDR3 has 13 amino acids. The CDR3 loop is CASSPQGHQPQHF. The CDR3 DNA follows: TGTGCCAGCAGCCCCCAGGGGCATCAGCCCCAGCATTTT.

This clone showed up just once. The V call is TRBV6-5, the J call TRBJ1-1, with a weak D call TRBD1 (5 bases). Germline lookup yields CDR1 MNHEY and CDR2 SVGAGI. Trimming cost V 6 bases and J 4 bases, with 9 bases left between them. The CDR3 is made up of 12 amino acids. CDR3 DNA: TGTGCCAGCAGACACGGGGGCACTGAAGCTTTCTTT. It codes for CASRHGGTEAFF.

The gene calls are TRBV27 and TRBJ2-5; weak D call: TRBD2 (5 bases). The CDR3 loop spans 13 amino acids. The ends were cut back, 5 bases at V and 5 bases at J, with 12 bases in the middle. Germline-derived CDR1 and CDR2 are MNHEY and SMNVEV (reference sequence). CDR3: CASSKEGWETQYF. The CDR3 DNA reads as TGTGCCAGCAGTAAAGAGGGTTGGGAGACCCAGTACTTC.

This rearrangement joins TRBV27 to TRBJ1-6; 8 nucleotides agree with TRBD1. The trim removed 0 bases at V and 7 bases at J, leaving 2 bases unmatched. Germline loops: CDR1 MNHEY, CDR2 SMNVEV (reference sequence). The CDR3 has 15 residues. The CDR3 spells CASSLSRQGNSPLHF. The DNA for the CDR3 is TGTGCCAGCAGTTTATCCCGACAGGGGAATTCACCCCTCCACTTT.

The chain carries TRBV27 and TRBJ2-7; D not certain. This CDR3 contains 19 residues. Germline lookup yields CDR1 MNHEY and CDR2 SMNVEV (reference sequence). V was trimmed by 5 bases and J by 2 bases, leaving 28 bases between them. The CDR3: CASSLLPISLSAPTYEQYF. The DNA for the CDR3 is TGTGCCAGCAGTCTCCTCCCCATCTCCTTGAGCGCCCCGACCTACGAGCAGTACTTC.

The gene calls are TRBV10-3 and TRBJ2-3, with TRBD2 matching 9 bases. Germline V lookup: CDR1 ENHRY, CDR2 SYGVKD. The CDR3 contains 14 residues. Germline trimming cut 6 bases from V and 6 bases from J; bases unmatched to any gene: 7. Here the CDR3 reads CAIRVASGVDTQYF. CDR3 sequence (DNA): TGTGCCATCAGAGTCGCTAGCGGGGTGGATACGCAGTATTTT.

V is TRBV28 and J is TRBJ2-1, with D maybe TRBD1 (5 bases). Trimming took 6 bases from V and 6 from J, leaving 18 bases between them. Germline V gene lookup returns CDR1 MDHEN and CDR2 SYDVKM. This CDR3 contains 15 residues. The CDR3 spells CASSPHGRAGNEQFF. The DNA of the CDR3 is TGTGCCAGCAGCCCTCATGGCAGGGCCGGCAATGAGCAGTTCTTC.

The rearrangement joins TRBV25-1 to TRBJ2-1; 8 nucleotides line up with TRBD2. The CDR3 contains 14 residues. Germline V gene sequence: CDR1 MGHDK, CDR2 SYGVNS. After removal of 7 bases from V and 0 bases from J, the junction contained 2 bases not matched to a gene. CDR3 DNA: TGTGCCAGCAAGGCGGGGGGCTCCTACAATGAGCAGTTCTTC. It specifies CASKAGGSYNEQFF.

This chain uses TRBV7-2 with TRBJ2-7; TRBD1 agrees at 11 bases. The CDR3 length is 14 residues. The germline gives CDR1 SGHTA, CDR2 FQGNSA. Trimming cost V 5 bases and J 4 bases; bases outside gene matches: 4. The CDR3 sequence: CASSPGQGAYEQYF. The DNA for the CDR3 is TGTGCCAGCAGCCCAGGACAGGGGGCGTACGAGCAGTACTTC.